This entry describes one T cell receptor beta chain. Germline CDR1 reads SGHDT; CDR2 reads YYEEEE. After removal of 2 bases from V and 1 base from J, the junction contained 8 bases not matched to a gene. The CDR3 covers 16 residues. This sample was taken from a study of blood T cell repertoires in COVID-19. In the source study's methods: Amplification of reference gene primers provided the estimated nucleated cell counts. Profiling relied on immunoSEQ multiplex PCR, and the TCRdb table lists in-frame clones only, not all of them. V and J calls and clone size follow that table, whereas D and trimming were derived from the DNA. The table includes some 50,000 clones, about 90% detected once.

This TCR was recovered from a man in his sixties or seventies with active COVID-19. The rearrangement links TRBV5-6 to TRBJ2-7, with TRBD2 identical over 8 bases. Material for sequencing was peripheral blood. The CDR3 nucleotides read TGTGCCAGCAGCTTTCTCCCGGGGGGGTATTCCTACGAGCAGTACTTC. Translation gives CASSFLPGGYSYEQYF.